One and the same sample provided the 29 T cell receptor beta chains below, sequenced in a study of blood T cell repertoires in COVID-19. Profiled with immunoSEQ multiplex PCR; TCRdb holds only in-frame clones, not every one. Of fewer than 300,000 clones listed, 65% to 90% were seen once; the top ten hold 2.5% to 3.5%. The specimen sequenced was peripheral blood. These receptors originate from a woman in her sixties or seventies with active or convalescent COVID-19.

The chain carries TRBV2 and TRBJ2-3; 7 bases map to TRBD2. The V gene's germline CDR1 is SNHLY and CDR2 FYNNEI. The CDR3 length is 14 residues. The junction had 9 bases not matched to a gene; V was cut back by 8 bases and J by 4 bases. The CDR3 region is CASGTQRGADTQYF. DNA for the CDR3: TGTGCCAGCGGGACCCAGCGGGGCGCAGATACGCAGTATTTT.

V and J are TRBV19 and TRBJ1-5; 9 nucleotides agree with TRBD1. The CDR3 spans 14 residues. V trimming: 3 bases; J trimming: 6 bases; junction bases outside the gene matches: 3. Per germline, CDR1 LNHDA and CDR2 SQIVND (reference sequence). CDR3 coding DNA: TGTGCCAGTAGTATTCAACAGGGGGCTCAGCCCCAGCATTTT. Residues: CASSIQQGAQPQHF.

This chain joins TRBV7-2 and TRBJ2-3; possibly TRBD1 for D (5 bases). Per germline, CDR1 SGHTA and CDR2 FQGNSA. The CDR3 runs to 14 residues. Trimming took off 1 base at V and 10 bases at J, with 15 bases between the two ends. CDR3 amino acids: CASSLGLAREAQYF. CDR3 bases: TGTGCCAGCAGCTTAGGCCTCGCCAGGGAAGCGCAGTATTTT.

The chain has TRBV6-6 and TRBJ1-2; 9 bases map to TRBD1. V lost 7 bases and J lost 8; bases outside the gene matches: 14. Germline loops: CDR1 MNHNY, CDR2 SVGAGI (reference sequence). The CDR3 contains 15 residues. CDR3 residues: CASTRDQQGARGYTF. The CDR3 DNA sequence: TGTGCCAGCACGAGAGACCAACAGGGGGCGCGGGGCTACACCTTC.

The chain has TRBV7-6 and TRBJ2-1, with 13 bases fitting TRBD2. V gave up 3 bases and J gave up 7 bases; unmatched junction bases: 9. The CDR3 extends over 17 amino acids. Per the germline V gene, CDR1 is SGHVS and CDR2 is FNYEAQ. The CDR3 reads CASSFGGGTSGANEQFF. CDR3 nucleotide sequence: TGTGCCAGCAGCTTCGGGGGTGGGACTAGCGGGGCTAATGAGCAGTTCTTC.

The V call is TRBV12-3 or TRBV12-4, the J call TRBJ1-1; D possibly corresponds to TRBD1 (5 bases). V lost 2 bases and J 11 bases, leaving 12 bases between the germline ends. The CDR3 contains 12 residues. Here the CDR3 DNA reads TGTGCCAGCAGTTTAAGGAGGGGTGGGGCTTTCTTT. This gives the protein CASSLRRGGAFF.

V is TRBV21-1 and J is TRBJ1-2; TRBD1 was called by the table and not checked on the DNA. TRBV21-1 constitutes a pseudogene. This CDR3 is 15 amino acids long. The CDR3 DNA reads TGTGCCAGCAGCAAAAGAGACAGGGAGAACTATGGCTACACCTTC. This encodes CASSKRDRENYGYTF.

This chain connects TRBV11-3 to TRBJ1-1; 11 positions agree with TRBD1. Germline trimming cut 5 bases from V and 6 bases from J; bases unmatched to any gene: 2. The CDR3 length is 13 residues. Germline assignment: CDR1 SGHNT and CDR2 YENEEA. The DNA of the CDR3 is TGTGCCAGCAGCCCGGGACAGGGGGCTGAAGCTTTCTTT. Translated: CASSPGQGAEAFF.

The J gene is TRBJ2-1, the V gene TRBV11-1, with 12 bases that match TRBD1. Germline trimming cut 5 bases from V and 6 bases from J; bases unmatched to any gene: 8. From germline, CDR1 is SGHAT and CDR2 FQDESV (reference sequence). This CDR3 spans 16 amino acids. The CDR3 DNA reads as TGTGCCAGCAGCCGGCGGGGACAGGGGGCGGGCAATGAGCAGTTCTTC. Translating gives CASSRRGQGAGNEQFF.

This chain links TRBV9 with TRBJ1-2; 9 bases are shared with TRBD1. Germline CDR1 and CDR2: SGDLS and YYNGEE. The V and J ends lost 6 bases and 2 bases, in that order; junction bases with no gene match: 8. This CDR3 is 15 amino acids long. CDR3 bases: TGTGCCAGCACCCCCGGACAGGGGAGGAACTATGGCTACACCTTC. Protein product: CASTPGQGRNYGYTF.

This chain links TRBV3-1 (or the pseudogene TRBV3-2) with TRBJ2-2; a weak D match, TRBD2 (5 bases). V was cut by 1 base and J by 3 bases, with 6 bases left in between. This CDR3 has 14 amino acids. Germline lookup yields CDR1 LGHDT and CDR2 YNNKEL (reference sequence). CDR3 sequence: CASSQGTYTGELFF. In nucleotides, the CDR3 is TGTGCCAGCAGCCAAGGGACTTACACCGGGGAGCTGTTTTTT.

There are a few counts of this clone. Written as DNA, the CDR3 is TGTGCCAGCAGCCATCGACAGGGGGTGAACACTGAAGCTTTCTTT. Translation: CASSHRQGVNTEAFF. The gene calls are TRBV7-6 and TRBJ1-1, with 9 bases identical to TRBD1. This CDR3 contains 15 residues. Germline-derived CDR1 and CDR2 are SGHVS and FNYEAQ. V lost 5 bases and J lost 0; bases outside the gene matches: 4.

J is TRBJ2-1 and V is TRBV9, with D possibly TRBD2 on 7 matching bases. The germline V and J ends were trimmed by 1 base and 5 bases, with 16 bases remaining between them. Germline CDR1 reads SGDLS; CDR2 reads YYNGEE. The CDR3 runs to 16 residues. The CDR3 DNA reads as TGTGCCAGCAGCGTAAGCCAGGGGAGGGGAGACAATGAGCAGTTCTTC. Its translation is CASSVSQGRGDNEQFF.

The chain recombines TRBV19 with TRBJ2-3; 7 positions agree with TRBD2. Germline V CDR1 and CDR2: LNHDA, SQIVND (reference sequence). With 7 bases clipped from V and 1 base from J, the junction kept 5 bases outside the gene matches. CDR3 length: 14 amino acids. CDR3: CASKVRGGTDTQYF. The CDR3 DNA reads TGTGCCAGTAAAGTCCGGGGGGGCACAGATACGCAGTATTTT. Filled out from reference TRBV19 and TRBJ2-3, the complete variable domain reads DGGITQSPKYLFRKEGQNVTLSCEQNLNHDAMYWYRQDPGQGLRLIYYSQIVNDFQKGDIAEGYSVSREKKESFPLTVTSAQKNPTAFYLCASKVRGGTDTQYFGPGTRLTVL.

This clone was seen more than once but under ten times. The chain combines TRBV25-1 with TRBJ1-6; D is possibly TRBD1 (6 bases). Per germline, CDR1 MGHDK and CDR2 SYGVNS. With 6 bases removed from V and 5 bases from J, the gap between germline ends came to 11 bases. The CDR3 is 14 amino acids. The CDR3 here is CASRGAADNSPLHF. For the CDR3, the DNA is TGTGCCAGCAGGGGGGCAGCGGATAATTCACCCCTCCACTTT.

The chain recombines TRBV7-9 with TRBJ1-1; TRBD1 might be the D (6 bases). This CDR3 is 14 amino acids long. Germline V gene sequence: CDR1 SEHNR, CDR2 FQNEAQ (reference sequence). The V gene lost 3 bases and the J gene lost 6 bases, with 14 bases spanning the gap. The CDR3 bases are TGTGCCAGCAGCTTGTTGGGGGCTCAGGCTGAAGCTTTCTTT. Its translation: CASSLLGAQAEAFF.

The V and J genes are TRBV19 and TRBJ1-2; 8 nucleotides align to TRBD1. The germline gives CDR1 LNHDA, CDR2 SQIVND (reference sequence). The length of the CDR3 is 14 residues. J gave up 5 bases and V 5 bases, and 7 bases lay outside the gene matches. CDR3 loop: CASSFPGQDYGYTF. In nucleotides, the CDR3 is TGTGCCAGTAGTTTCCCGGGACAGGATTATGGCTACACCTTC.

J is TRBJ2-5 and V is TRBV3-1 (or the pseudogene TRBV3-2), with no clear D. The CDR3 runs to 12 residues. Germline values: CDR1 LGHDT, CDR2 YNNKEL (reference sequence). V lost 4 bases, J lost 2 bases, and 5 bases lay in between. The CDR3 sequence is CASSLTQETQYF. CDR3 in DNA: TGTGCCAGCAGCCTAACTCAAGAGACCCAGTACTTC.

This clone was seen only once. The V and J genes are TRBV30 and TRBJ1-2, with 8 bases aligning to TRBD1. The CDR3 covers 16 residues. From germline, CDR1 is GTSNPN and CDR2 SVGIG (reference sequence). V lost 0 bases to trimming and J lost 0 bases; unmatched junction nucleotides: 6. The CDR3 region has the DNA TGTGCCTGGAGTGTACCAAGGACAGGGACTAACTATGGCTACACCTTC. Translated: CAWSVPRTGTNYGYTF.

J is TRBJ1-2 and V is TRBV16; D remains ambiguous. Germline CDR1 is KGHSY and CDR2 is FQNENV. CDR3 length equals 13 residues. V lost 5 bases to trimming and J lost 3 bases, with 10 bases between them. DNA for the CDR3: TGTGCCAGCAGCGTGGGCAGCCACTATGGCTACACCTTC. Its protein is CASSVGSHYGYTF.

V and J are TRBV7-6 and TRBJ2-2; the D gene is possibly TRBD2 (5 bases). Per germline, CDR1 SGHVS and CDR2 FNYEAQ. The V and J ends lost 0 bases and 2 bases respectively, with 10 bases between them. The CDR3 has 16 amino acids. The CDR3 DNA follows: TGTGCCAGCAGCTTAGCTGCGGGTAGAAACACCGGGGAGCTGTTTTTT. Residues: CASSLAAGRNTGELFF.

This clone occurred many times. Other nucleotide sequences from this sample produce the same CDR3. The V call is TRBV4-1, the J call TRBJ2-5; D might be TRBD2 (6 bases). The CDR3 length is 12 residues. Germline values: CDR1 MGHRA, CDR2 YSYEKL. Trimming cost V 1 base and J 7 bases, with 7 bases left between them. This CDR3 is CASSQAGGTQYF. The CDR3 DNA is TGCGCCAGCAGCCAAGCCGGGGGGACCCAGTACTTC.

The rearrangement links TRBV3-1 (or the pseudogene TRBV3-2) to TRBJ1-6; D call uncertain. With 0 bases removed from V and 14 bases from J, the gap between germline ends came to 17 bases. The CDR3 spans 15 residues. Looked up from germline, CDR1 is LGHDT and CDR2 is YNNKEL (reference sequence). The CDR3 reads CASSQDSTAGMALHF. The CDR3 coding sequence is TGTGCCAGCAGCCAAGACAGCACAGCCGGTATGGCCCTCCACTTT.

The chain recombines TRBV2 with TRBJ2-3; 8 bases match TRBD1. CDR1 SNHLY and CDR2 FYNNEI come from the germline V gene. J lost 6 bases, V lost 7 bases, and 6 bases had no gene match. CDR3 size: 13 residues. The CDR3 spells CASNAGGSDTQYF. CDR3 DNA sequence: TGTGCCAGCAACGCAGGGGGCAGCGATACGCAGTATTTT.

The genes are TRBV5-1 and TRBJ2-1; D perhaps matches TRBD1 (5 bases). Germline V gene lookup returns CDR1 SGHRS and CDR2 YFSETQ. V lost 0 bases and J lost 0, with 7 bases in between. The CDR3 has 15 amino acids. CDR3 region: CASSLETGSYNEQFF. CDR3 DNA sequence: TGCGCCAGCAGCTTGGAAACAGGCTCCTACAATGAGCAGTTCTTC.

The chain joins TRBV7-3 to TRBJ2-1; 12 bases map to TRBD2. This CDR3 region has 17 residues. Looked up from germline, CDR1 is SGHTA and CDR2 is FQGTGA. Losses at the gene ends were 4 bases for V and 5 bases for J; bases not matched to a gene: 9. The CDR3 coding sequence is TGTGCCAGCAGCTATTCTAGCGGGGGGGCCGGACACAATGAGCAGTTCTTC. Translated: CASSYSSGGAGHNEQFF.

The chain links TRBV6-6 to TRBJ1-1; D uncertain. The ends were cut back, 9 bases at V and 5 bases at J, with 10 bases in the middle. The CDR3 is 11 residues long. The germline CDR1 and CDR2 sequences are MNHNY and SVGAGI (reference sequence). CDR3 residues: CASCSGTEAFF. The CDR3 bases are TGTGCCAGTTGCTCGGGGACTGAAGCTTTCTTT.

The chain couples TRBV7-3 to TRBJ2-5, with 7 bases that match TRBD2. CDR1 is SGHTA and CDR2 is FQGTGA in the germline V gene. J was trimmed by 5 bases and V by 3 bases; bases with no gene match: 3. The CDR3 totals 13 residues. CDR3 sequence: CASSFGGLETQYF. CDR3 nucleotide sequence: TGTGCCAGCAGCTTCGGGGGGTTGGAGACCCAGTACTTC.

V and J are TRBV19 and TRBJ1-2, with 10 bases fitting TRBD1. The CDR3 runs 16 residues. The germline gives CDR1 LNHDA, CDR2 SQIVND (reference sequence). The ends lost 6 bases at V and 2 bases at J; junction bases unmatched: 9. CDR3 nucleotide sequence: TGTGCCAGTAGGGGAACGGGACAGGGGAACAACTATGGCTACACCTTC. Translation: CASRGTGQGNNYGYTF.